This T cell receptor (beta chain) was identified during a study of T cells after posttransplantation cyclophosphamide. Sequencing was performed with immunoSEQ multiplex PCR; in TCRdb, only in-frame clones are kept and a portion is missing. This sample comprises over 30,000 clones, none seen once only. This clone has ten or more counts. This CDR3 has 14 amino acids. Losses at the gene ends were 4 bases for V and 1 base for J; bases not matched to a gene: 3. Germline-derived CDR1 and CDR2 are SGDLS and YYNGEE. The genes are TRBV9 and TRBJ2-5, with 8 bases identical to TRBD1. The receptor's source is a girl aged 5 to 17 in good health, CMV-negative, and a related stem cell transplant donor. Material: PBMCs. CDR3: CASSPGTGQETQYF. DNA of the CDR3: TGTGCCAGCAGCCCCGGGACAGGCCAAGAGACCCAGTACTTC.